These 5 T cell receptor beta chains share one sample of origin, sequenced in a study of T cell repertoires in cytomegalovirus infection. MiXCR, run by TCRdb on the reads, gives a single entry per CDR3 protein. The sample lists fewer than 200,000 distinct CDR3 sequences, nearly 9.5% occurring once. Input material: PBMCs. The source of these receptors is a human donor in good health (CMV status not recorded). Some clones in this sample may be carry-over from other donors' samples.

V usage is TRBV27 and J usage is TRBJ1-6; the D gene is possibly TRBD1 (5 bases). V was shortened by 5 bases and J by 12 bases, with 17 bases between the two germline ends. This CDR3 is built from 14 residues. Germline-derived CDR1 and CDR2 are MNHEY and SMNVEV (reference sequence). CDR3 nucleotides: TGTGCCAGCAGTATCGACGGGACCCAAAGACCCCTCCACTTT. Translated: CASSIDGTQRPLHF.

This clonotype was seen more than once but under ten times. The chain uses TRBV9 and TRBJ1-1; D possibly corresponds to TRBD1 (6 bases). The germline V and J ends were trimmed by 4 bases and 7 bases, with 17 bases remaining between them. CDR3 length: 14 residues. CDR1 is SGDLS and CDR2 is YYNGEE in the germline V gene. The CDR3 loop reads CASSQGGRPFEAFF. CDR3 nucleotide sequence: TGTGCCAGCAGCCAAGGGGGACGGCCCTTTGAAGCTTTCTTT.

This clonotype has at least ten counts. Here the CDR3 reads CASSFGTSANPYEQYF. Here the CDR3 DNA reads TGTGCCAGCAGCTTTGGGACTAGCGCAAACCCCTACGAGCAGTACTTC. The chain has TRBV7-2 and TRBJ2-7; TRBD2 agrees at 10 bases. The trim removed 3 bases at V and 2 bases at J, leaving 7 bases unmatched. In germline, CDR1 is SGHTA, CDR2 FQGNSA. This CDR3 comprises 16 residues.

This chain connects TRBV5-1 to TRBJ1-5; 10 positions agree with TRBD1. With 3 bases clipped from V and 2 bases from J, the junction kept 2 bases outside the gene matches. The CDR3 runs to 15 residues. Germline V gives CDR1 SGHRS, CDR2 YFSETQ. CDR3 residues: CASSSTGGGNQPQHF. CDR3 nucleotide sequence: TGCGCCAGCAGCTCGACAGGGGGCGGCAATCAGCCCCAGCATTTT.

This clonotype occurred many times. The rearrangement joins TRBV7-2 to TRBJ2-7; the match to TRBD2 covers 11 bases. Germline-derived CDR1 and CDR2 are SGHTA and FQGNSA. V shed 1 base and J 4 bases; nucleotides not matched to a gene: 6. The CDR3 loop spans 16 amino acids. CDR3 protein: CASSLVSASGRYEQYF. The CDR3, as DNA: TGTGCCAGCAGCTTAGTTTCGGCTAGCGGGAGGTACGAGCAGTACTTC.